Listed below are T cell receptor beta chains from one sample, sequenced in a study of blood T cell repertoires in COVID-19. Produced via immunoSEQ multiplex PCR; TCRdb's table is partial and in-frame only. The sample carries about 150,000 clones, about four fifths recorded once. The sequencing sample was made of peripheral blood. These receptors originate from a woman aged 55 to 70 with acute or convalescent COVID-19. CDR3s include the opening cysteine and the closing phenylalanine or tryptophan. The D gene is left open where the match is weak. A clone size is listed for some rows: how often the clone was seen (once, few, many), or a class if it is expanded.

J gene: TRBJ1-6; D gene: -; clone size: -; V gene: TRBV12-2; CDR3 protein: CASRLVGDCRDRYHSPLHF; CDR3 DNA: TGTGCAAGTCGCTTAGTAGGGGACTGCCGGGACCGCTATCATTCACCCCTCCACTTT
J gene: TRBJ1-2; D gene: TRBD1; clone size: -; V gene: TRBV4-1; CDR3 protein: CASTRGDSTRSAYGYTF; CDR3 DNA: TGCGCCAGCACCCGAGGGGACAGTACAAGATCAGCCTATGGCTACACCTTC
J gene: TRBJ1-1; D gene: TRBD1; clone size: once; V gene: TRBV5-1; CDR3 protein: CASSLAPGQDTEAFF; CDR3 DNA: TGCGCCAGCAGCTTGGCACCGGGACAGGACACTGAAGCTTTCTTT
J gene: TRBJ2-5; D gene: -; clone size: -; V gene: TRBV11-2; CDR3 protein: CASSLAQPRETQYF; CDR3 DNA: TGTGCCAGCAGCTTAGCCCAACCACGGGAGACCCAGTACTTC
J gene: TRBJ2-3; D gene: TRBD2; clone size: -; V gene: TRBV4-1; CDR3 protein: CASSQWASGEADTQYF; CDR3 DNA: TGCGCCAGCAGCCAATGGGCTAGCGGGGAAGCAGATACGCAGTATTTT
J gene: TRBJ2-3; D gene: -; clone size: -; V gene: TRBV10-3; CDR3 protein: CAISGDAGRVTDTQYF; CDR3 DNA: TGTGCCATCAGTGGAGACGCGGGACGTGTTACAGATACGCAGTATTTT
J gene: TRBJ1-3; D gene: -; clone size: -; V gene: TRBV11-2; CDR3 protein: CASSLEGRRGGNTIYF; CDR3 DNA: TGTGCCAGCAGCTTAGAGGGGCGTAGAGGTGGAAACACCATATATTTT
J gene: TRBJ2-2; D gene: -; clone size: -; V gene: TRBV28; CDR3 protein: CASSDRDTGELFF; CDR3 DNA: TGTGCCAGCAGCGACAGAGATACCGGGGAGCTGTTTTTT
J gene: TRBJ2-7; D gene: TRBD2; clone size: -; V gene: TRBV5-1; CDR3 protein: CASSFTPGTSAYEQYF; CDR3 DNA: TGCGCCAGCAGCTTCACCCCCGGGACTAGCGCTTACGAGCAGTACTTC
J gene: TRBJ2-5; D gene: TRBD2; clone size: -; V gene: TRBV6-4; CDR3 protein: CASSDSGRAWETQYF; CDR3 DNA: TGTGCCAGCAGTGACTCGGGGAGGGCATGGGAGACCCAGTACTTC